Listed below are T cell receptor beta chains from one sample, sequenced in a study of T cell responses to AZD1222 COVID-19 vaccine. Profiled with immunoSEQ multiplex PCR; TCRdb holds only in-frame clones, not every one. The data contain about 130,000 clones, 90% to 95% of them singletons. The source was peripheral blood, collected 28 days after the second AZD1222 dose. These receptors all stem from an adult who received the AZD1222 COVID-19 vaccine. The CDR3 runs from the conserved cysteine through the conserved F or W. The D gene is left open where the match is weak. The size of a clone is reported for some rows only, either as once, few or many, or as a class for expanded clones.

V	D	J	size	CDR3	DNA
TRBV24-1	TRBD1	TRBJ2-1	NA	CATSVGDRENEQFF	TGTGCCACCAGTGTAGGGGACAGGGAGAATGAGCAGTTCTTC
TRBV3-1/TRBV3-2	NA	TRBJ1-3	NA	CASSHRAVSGNTIYF	TGTGCCAGCAGCCATAGGGCAGTCTCTGGAAACACCATATATTTT
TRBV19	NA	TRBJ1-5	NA	CASQIGNQPQHF	TGTGCCAGTCAAATCGGTAATCAGCCCCAGCATTTT
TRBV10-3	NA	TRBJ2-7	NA	CAISGDYEQYF	TGTGCCATCAGTGGGGACTACGAGCAGTACTTC
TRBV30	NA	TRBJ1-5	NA	CAWTLIAGRDFNQPQHF	TGTGCCTGGACCCTGATTGCAGGCAGGGATTTCAATCAGCCCCAGCATTTT
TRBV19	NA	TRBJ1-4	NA	CASSIRGPGKLFF	TGTGCCAGTAGTATACGGGGGCCGGGAAAACTGTTTTTT
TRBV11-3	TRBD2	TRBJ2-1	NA	CASSLVAGGLNEQFF	TGTGCCAGCAGCTTAGTAGCGGGGGGGCTTAATGAGCAGTTCTTC
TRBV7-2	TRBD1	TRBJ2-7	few	CASSFFQTGDEQYF	TGTGCCAGCAGCTTTTTCCAGACAGGGGACGAGCAGTACTTC
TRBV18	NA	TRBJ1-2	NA	CASSEGPYGYTF	TGTGCCAGCTCAGAGGGACCCTATGGCTACACCTTC
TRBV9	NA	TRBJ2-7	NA	CASSPWDIAGEQYF	TGTGCCAGCAGCCCTTGGGACATTGCGGGCGAGCAGTACTTC